Listed below are T cell receptor beta chains from one sample, sequenced in a study of OX40 agonist ivuxolimab in advanced cancers. The method was immunoSEQ multiplex PCR; TCRdb's version includes in-frame clones alone and lacks a portion of them. The sample records around 31,000 clones, around nine tenths being singletons. The sequencing here drew on CD4+ or CD8+ T cells sorted from blood, taken in a trial of the OX40 agonist ivuxolimab. The receptors come from an adult with an advanced solid tumor such as melanoma, head and neck, liver or kidney cancer. CDR3s include the opening cysteine and the closing phenylalanine or tryptophan. D genes are given only for firm matches. Rows may omit the clone size; those that give it use once, few, many or a size class.

NA	TRBD2	15	TRBV27	TRBJ2-7	CASRLAGGFVYEQYF	TGTGCCAGCAGACTAGCGGGAGGGTTCGTCTACGAGCAGTACTTC
few	TRBD1	13	TRBV6-5	TRBJ2-7	CASSQGQTYEQYF	TGTGCCAGCAGCCAGGGACAGACCTACGAGCAGTACTTC
NA	TRBD1	15	TRBV27	TRBJ2-1	CASKGGQGSYHEQFF	TGTGCCAGCAAGGGGGGACAGGGGTCCTACCATGAGCAGTTCTTC
NA	NA	13	TRBV6-1	TRBJ2-1	CASFEIADGEQFF	TGTGCCAGCTTCGAAATAGCTGATGGTGAGCAGTTCTTC
NA	NA	16	TRBV9	TRBJ2-7	CASSTRAGQNSYEQYF	TGTGCCAGCAGCACCAGGGCGGGACAGAATTCCTACGAGCAGTACTTC
NA	NA	14	TRBV4-1	TRBJ1-5	CASSQRQAAQPQHF	TGCGCCAGCAGCCAACGACAGGCGGCCCAGCCCCAGCATTTT
NA	TRBD2	20	TRBV13	TRBJ2-3	CASSSQPLVTSGGSTDTQYF	TGTGCCAGCAGCTCGCAACCTCTTGTGACTAGCGGGGGGAGCACAGATACGCAGTATTTT
NA	NA	14	TRBV28	TRBJ1-1	CASRSSGGWTEAFF	TGTGCCAGCAGGTCTTCGGGGGGGTGGACTGAAGCTTTCTTT
NA	NA	14	TRBV19	TRBJ2-2	CASRVGPALGELFF	TGTGCCAGTCGGGTCGGGCCTGCTCTCGGGGAGCTGTTTTTT
medium-sized	TRBD1	14	TRBV7-2	TRBJ2-5	CASTPGGNLVTQYF	TGTGCCAGCACCCCAGGGGGAAACCTAGTGACCCAGTACTTC
NA	NA	12	TRBV7-6	TRBJ2-3	CASSSRWDTQYF	TGTGCCAGCAGCTCCCGTTGGGATACGCAGTATTTT
NA	NA	15	TRBV27	TRBJ1-5	CASSLQGMSNQPQHF	TGTGCCAGCAGTTTACAGGGGATGAGCAATCAGCCCCAGCATTTT
NA	NA	16	TRBV4-2	TRBJ2-3	CASSQEARGPTDTQYF	TGTGCCAGCAGCCAAGAAGCGCGGGGACCCACAGATACGCAGTATTTT
NA	NA	14	TRBV19	TRBJ2-1	CASSILSGGYEQFF	TGTGCCAGTAGTATCCTGAGTGGGGGCTATGAGCAGTTCTTC
NA	NA	13	TRBV9	TRBJ2-1	CASSVGANNEQFF	TGTGCCAGCAGCGTAGGAGCAAACAATGAGCAGTTCTTC
once	NA	15	TRBV9	TRBJ1-3	CASSATESSGNTIYF	TGTGCCAGCAGCGCGACAGAAAGCTCTGGAAACACCATATATTTT
NA	TRBD2	16	TRBV18	TRBJ2-1	CASSPLSSGGYNEQFF	TGTGCCAGCTCACCATTGTCTAGCGGGGGGTACAATGAGCAGTTCTTC
NA	NA	14	TRBV27	TRBJ2-7	CASSLNGPSYEQYF	TGTGCCAGCAGTTTAAATGGGCCTTCCTACGAGCAGTACTTC
NA	NA	14	TRBV7-9	TRBJ2-1	CASSLVLNYNEQFF	TGTGCCAGCAGCTTAGTGCTCAACTACAATGAGCAGTTCTTC
NA	NA	13	TRBV7-9	TRBJ1-1	CASSSIPIPEAFF	TGTGCCAGCAGCTCAATTCCTATCCCTGAAGCTTTCTTT
NA	NA	15	TRBV10-3	TRBJ2-2	CAISPGGIYTGELFF	TGTGCCATCAGCCCAGGGGGGATCTACACCGGGGAGCTGTTTTTT
few	NA	12	TRBV6-5	TRBJ1-2	CASSYYGGGYTF	TGTGCCAGCAGTTACTACGGGGGTGGCTACACCTTC
once	TRBD1	12	TRBV5-1	TRBJ1-6	CASSQGTGILHF	TGCGCCAGCAGCCAGGGGACAGGCATCCTCCACTTT
NA	NA	14	TRBV7-6	TRBJ2-1	CASSLGQKRDEQFF	TGTGCCAGCAGCTTAGGACAGAAAAGGGATGAGCAGTTCTTC
NA	NA	12	TRBV7-2	TRBJ2-7	CASSMGVYEQYF	TGTGCCAGCAGCATGGGAGTTTACGAGCAGTACTTC
once	NA	14	TRBV7-8	TRBJ2-1	CASSPETPYNEQFF	TGTGCCAGCAGCCCCGAGACGCCCTACAATGAGCAGTTCTTC
NA	NA	13	TRBV29-1	TRBJ1-2	CSVETQGFEGYTF	TGCAGCGTTGAGACGCAGGGCTTCGAGGGCTACACCTTC
few	TRBD1	13	TRBV27	TRBJ1-1	CASSYGTGSEAFF	TGTGCCAGCAGTTACGGGACAGGGTCTGAAGCTTTCTTT
NA	TRBD2	14	TRBV9	TRBJ2-1	CASSPPWGGNEQFF	TGTGCCAGCAGCCCACCCTGGGGGGGCAATGAGCAGTTCTTC
NA	NA	11	TRBV2	TRBJ2-7	CASSENYEQYF	TGTGCCAGCAGTGAAAATTACGAGCAGTACTTC
NA	NA	13	TRBV15	TRBJ2-2	CATSNGGSGELFF	TGTGCCACCAGCAATGGGGGGTCCGGGGAGCTGTTTTTT
NA	TRBD2	15	TRBV7-8	TRBJ2-1	CASSPGLAVYNEQFF	TGTGCCAGCAGTCCGGGACTAGCGGTCTACAATGAGCAGTTCTTC
once	NA	15	TRBV11-2	TRBJ2-7	CASSLTSRGTYEQYF	TGTGCCAGCAGCTTAACTTCAAGGGGGACTTACGAGCAGTACTTC
once	TRBD2	17	TRBV27	TRBJ2-1	CASSLAQRTSSYNEQFF	TGTGCCAGCAGTTTAGCCCAGCGGACTAGCTCCTACAATGAGCAGTTCTTC
NA	TRBD2	13	TRBV7-9	TRBJ2-7	CASSAGGIHEQYF	TGTGCCAGCAGCGCGGGGGGGATCCACGAGCAGTACTTC
NA	NA	17	TRBV7-9	TRBJ1-5	CASSSTRATFSNQPQHF	TGTGCCAGCAGCTCAACCAGGGCTACCTTTAGCAATCAGCCCCAGCATTTT
NA	TRBD2	14	TRBV7-7	TRBJ2-2	CASSSGTNTGELFF	TGTGCCAGCTCTAGCGGGACGAACACCGGGGAGCTGTTTTTT
NA	NA	14	TRBV19	TRBJ2-7	CASSIGTGVHEQYF	TGTGCCAGTAGTATTGGGACCGGGGTCCACGAGCAGTACTTC
NA	NA	15	TRBV5-6	TRBJ1-5	CASSQRAFRQQPQHF	TGTGCCAGCAGCCAAAGGGCCTTCAGGCAACAGCCCCAGCATTTT
once	NA	14	TRBV7-9	TRBJ1-2	CASSGTDGNYGYTF	TGTGCCAGCAGCGGTACCGACGGCAACTATGGCTACACCTTC
NA	NA	13	TRBV7-9	TRBJ2-7	CASSPEEIYEQYF	TGTGCCAGCAGCCCAGAGGAAATCTACGAGCAGTACTTC
once	NA	14	TRBV15	TRBJ1-5	CATSRVGSNQPQHF	TGTGCCACCAGCAGAGTAGGCAGCAATCAGCCCCAGCATTTT
NA	TRBD1	15	TRBV19	TRBJ1-5	CASSTGTGSNQPQHF	TGTGCCAGTAGTACGGGGACAGGGTCCAATCAGCCCCAGCATTTT
once	NA	15	TRBV18	TRBJ1-1	CASSPLFPMNTEAFF	TGTGCCAGCTCACCCCTGTTTCCCATGAACACTGAAGCTTTCTTT
NA	NA	15	TRBV6-1	TRBJ2-7	CASSEALTGGDEQYF	TGTGCCAGCAGTGAAGCGCTAACAGGGGGGGACGAGCAGTACTTC
NA	NA	13	TRBV15	TRBJ2-1	CATTGDTYNEQFF	TGTGCCACCACCGGGGACACCTACAATGAGCAGTTCTTC
NA	NA	15	TRBV4-1	TRBJ1-2	CASSQGLGLDYGYTF	TGCGCCAGCAGCCAAGGCCTGGGGTTGGACTATGGCTACACCTTC
NA	TRBD2	19	TRBV27	TRBJ2-1	CASSPSGLAGESSYNEQFF	TGTGCCAGCAGTCCCTCGGGACTAGCGGGAGAGAGCTCCTACAATGAGCAGTTCTTC
NA	TRBD2	15	TRBV5-4	TRBJ2-7	CASSSTSGKPYEQYF	TGTGCCAGCAGCTCGACTAGCGGGAAACCCTACGAGCAGTACTTC
once	NA	14	TRBV5-4	TRBJ2-7	CASSQDRGTYEQYF	TGCGCCAGCAGCCAAGATAGGGGTACCTACGAGCAGTACTTC